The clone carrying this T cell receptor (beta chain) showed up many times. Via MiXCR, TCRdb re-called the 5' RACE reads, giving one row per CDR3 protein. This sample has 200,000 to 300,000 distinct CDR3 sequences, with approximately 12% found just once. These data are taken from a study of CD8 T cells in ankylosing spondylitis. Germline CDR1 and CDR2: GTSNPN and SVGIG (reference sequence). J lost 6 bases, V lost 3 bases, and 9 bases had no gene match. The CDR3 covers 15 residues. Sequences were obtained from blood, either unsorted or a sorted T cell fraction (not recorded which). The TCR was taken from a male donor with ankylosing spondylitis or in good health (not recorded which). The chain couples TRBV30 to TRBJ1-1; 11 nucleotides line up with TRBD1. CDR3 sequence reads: CAWRDPGQGVAEAFF. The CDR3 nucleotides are TGTGCCTGGAGGGATCCGGGACAGGGGGTCGCTGAAGCTTTCTTT.